The 18 T cell receptor beta chains reported below all come from one sample, sequenced in a study of identical twins. One entry per CDR3 protein, called by TCRdb with MiXCR from the 5' RACE reads. The table shows around 100,000 distinct CDR3 sequences, with 5.9% occurring only once. The sample consisted of memory T cells sorted from blood. The receptors come from a woman between 50 and 59 years old in good health.

This clonotype occurred many times. This rearrangement joins TRBV27 to TRBJ2-3, with D tentatively TRBD1 (6 bases). V shed 5 bases and J shed 2 bases, with 14 bases lying between them. The germline gives CDR1 MNHEY, CDR2 SMNVEV (reference sequence). This CDR3 region has 15 residues. DNA of the CDR3: TGTGCCAGCAGTAGCCCCGCAGGGGCCACAGATACGCAGTATTTT. As protein: CASSSPAGATDTQYF.

This clonotype was counted many times. CDR3 coding DNA: TGTGCCAGCAGCGCCCGGGACCCAAATCCCCCGCAGTATTTT. Residues: CASSARDPNPPQYF. The rearrangement uses TRBV21-1 and TRBJ2-3; the tabulated D call, TRBD1, remains unverified against the DNA. TRBV21-1 is termed a pseudogene. This CDR3 has 14 residues.

This clonotype was detected ten times or more. V is TRBV7-9 and J is TRBJ2-1; D remains ambiguous. The CDR3 sequence is 14 residues long. With 3 bases removed from V and 4 bases from J, the gap between germline ends came to 10 bases. The germline V gene has CDR1 SEHNR and CDR2 FQNEAQ (reference sequence). The CDR3 region is CASSFGDPYNEQFF. The CDR3 bases are TGTGCCAGCAGCTTTGGCGACCCGTACAATGAGCAGTTCTTC.

This clonotype was found many times. The chain uses TRBV18 and TRBJ2-3; 9 positions match TRBD2. The germline CDR1 and CDR2 sequences are KGHSH and LQKENI. The trim removed 1 base at V and 1 base at J, leaving 9 bases unmatched. The CDR3 consists of 18 residues. CDR3 coding DNA: TGTGCCAGCTCACCACAGGGCCGCGGGAGGGCCCGCACAGATACGCAGTATTTT. Translation: CASSPQGRGRARTDTQYF.

This clonotype was observed many times. This sequence joins TRBV6-1 and TRBJ2-3, with 7 bases fitting TRBD2. The germline gives CDR1 MNHNS, CDR2 SASEGT. The length of the CDR3 is 16 residues. V dropped 3 bases and J dropped 3; count of bases not matched to a gene: 9. In DNA, the CDR3 is TGTGCCAGCAGTGATCTTCCGGGAGGTAAAACAGATACGCAGTATTTT. Amino acid sequence: CASSDLPGGKTDTQYF.

The chain links TRBV12-3 or TRBV12-4 to TRBJ1-6; D is undetermined. CDR3 length: 13 residues. V was cut by 1 base and J by 14 bases, with 12 bases left in between. This CDR3 reads CASSLGPILTLHF. In DNA, the CDR3 is TGTGCCAGCAGTTTAGGCCCTATTCTGACCCTCCACTTT.

This clonotype was recorded at least ten times. The chain carries TRBV3-1 and TRBJ2-1; no definite D call. The CDR3 consists of 12 residues. Trimming shortened V by 0 bases and J by 11 bases, and 8 bases separated the two germline ends. The germline CDR1 and CDR2 sequences are LGHDT and YNNKEL (reference sequence). The CDR3 sequence: CASSQERDKQFF. DNA for the CDR3: TGTGCCAGCAGCCAAGAAAGAGATAAGCAGTTCTTC.

With regard to this clonotype: At one boundary the junction diverges from the germline segment, which might be a read error. This chain joins TRBV9 and TRBJ2-3, with TRBD1 matching 7 bases. CDR3 length: 14 residues. The germline V gene has CDR1 SGDLS and CDR2 YYNGEE. The CDR3 nucleotides read TGTGCCAGCAGCGTATCCCCGGGGACAGATGCGCAGTATTTT. It encodes CASSVSPGTDAQYF.

This clonotype was seen ten or more times. The genes are TRBV30 and TRBJ1-5, with TRBD1 matching over 7 bases. This CDR3 has 15 amino acids. Germline CDR1 reads GTSNPN; CDR2 reads SVGIG (reference sequence). J gave up 1 base and V 0 bases, and 3 bases lay outside the gene matches. The DNA for the CDR3 is TGTGCCTGGAGTGTACTAGGGGGCAGCAATCAGCCCCAGCATTTT. This translates into CAWSVLGGSNQPQHF.

In this sample, this clonotype turned up a few times. The rearrangement links TRBV11-3 to TRBJ2-1; 7 bases are a match to TRBD2. Germline assignment: CDR1 SGHNT and CDR2 YENEEA. The CDR3 has 16 amino acids. The V gene end was trimmed by 0 bases and the J gene end by 2 bases; junction bases not matched to a gene: 4. CDR3: CASSLDGGRAYNEQFF. CDR3 coding DNA: TGTGCCAGCAGCTTAGATGGCGGGAGAGCCTACAATGAGCAGTTCTTC.

This clonotype was recorded a few times. The chain carries TRBV11-3 and TRBJ2-5; 8 nucleotides line up with TRBD1. The CDR3 has 14 amino acids. Germline V gene sequence: CDR1 SGHNT, CDR2 YENEEA. V lost 7 bases and J lost 4; bases outside the gene matches: 8. The CDR3 here is CASTGVQGGETQYF. The CDR3 DNA is TGTGCCAGCACGGGGGTACAGGGGGGAGAGACCCAGTACTTC.

This sequence joins TRBV2 and TRBJ2-1; D remains unclear. Germline V gene lookup returns CDR1 SNHLY and CDR2 FYNNEI. The length of the CDR3 is 14 residues. V dropped 6 bases and J dropped 4 bases, with 13 bases sitting between them. The CDR3: CASRPGPQYNEQFF. The DNA of the CDR3 is TGTGCCAGCAGACCGGGTCCACAGTACAATGAGCAGTTCTTC.

This clonotype was counted many times. The rearrangement joins TRBV24-1 to TRBJ2-2; the match to TRBD2 covers 11 bases. The CDR3 contains 15 residues. J gave up 9 bases and V 5 bases, and 7 bases lay outside the gene matches. Germline V gives CDR1 KGHDR, CDR2 SFDVKD. In DNA form, the CDR3 reads TGTGCCACCAGTGCCGGGACTAGCGGCCCCCGGGAGCTGTTTTTT. Encoded protein: CATSAGTSGPRELFF.

This clonotype was counted at least ten times. The genes are TRBV12-3 or TRBV12-4 and TRBJ2-3; tentatively, D is TRBD2 (6 bases). This CDR3 has 14 amino acids. Trimming shortened V by 6 bases and J by 10 bases, and 20 bases separated the two germline ends. CDR3 bases: TGTGCCAGCAGCCCTCCAGAGACTAGAAAGGCGCAGTATTTT. It specifies CASSPPETRKAQYF.

This clonotype came up many times. The chain couples TRBV20-1 to TRBJ2-5; 11 nucleotides align to TRBD2. V lost 6 bases and J lost 1; bases outside the gene matches: 13. The CDR3 contains 17 residues. Germline V gives CDR1 DFQATT, CDR2 SNEGSKA (reference sequence). CDR3 nucleotides: TGCAGTGCATATCTAGCGGGAGGTACGAGTCTCCAAGAGACCCAGTACTTC. It encodes CSAYLAGGTSLQETQYF.

This clonotype has at least ten counts. V is TRBV21-1 and J is TRBJ2-3; the table's D call of TRBD1 was not tested on the DNA. TRBV21-1 is shown as a pseudogene. The CDR3 has 16 residues. For the CDR3, the DNA is TGTGCCAGCAGCAATTTCGGGGGGGAGACCCCAGATACGCAGTATTTT. Translating gives CASSNFGGETPDTQYF.

V is TRBV20-1 and J is TRBJ2-3; D possibly corresponds to TRBD2 (5 bases). The germline V gene encodes CDR1 DFQATT and CDR2 SNEGSKA (reference sequence). CDR3 length equals 13 residues. The V gene lost 7 bases and the J gene lost 0 bases, with 11 bases spanning the gap. CDR3 DNA sequence: TGCAGTGGGGTAGCGACTAGCACAGATACGCAGTATTTT. It translates to CSGVATSTDTQYF.

The chain carries TRBV9 and TRBJ2-3, with 8 bases matching TRBD2. V lost 4 bases to trimming and J lost 0 bases; unmatched junction nucleotides: 4. This CDR3 region has 15 residues. Germline CDR1 SGDLS, CDR2 YYNGEE. CDR3 sequence: CASSRTSGSTDTQYF. In nucleotides, the CDR3 is TGTGCCAGCAGCCGCACTAGCGGAAGCACAGATACGCAGTATTTT.